What follows are 19 T cell receptor beta chains derived from one specimen sequenced in a study of T cells in Graves' hyperthyroidism and ophthalmopathy. Authors of the study amplified TCR beta CDR3 regions from RNA transcripts. HTBI primers were the set used in a first-round RT-PCR of the TCR CDR3. TCRdb independently ran MiXCR on the multiplex PCR reads; one entry per CDR3 protein. The table records roughly 570,000 distinct CDR3 sequences, about half of them present only once. The sample taken for sequencing was peripheral blood or thyroid tissue (not recorded which). Receptor source: an adult woman with Graves' disease, either hyperthyroidism or ophthalmopathy (not recorded which).

This clonotype occurred many times. V usage is TRBV20-1 and J usage is TRBJ1-1, with D unresolved. V lost 2 bases to trimming and J lost 1 base, with 8 bases between them. Germline CDR1 is DFQATT and CDR2 is SNEGSKA (reference sequence). This CDR3 comprises 13 residues. CDR3 coding DNA: TGCAGTGCTAGAATGGGAGGGAACACTGAAGCTTTCTTT. It yields the protein CSARMGGNTEAFF.

A note on this clonotype: This may be a read error, as it is one base from a much larger clone. This chain links TRBV19 with TRBJ2-7, with a possible D match to TRBD2 (6 bases). The CDR3 runs to 16 residues. The V gene's germline CDR1 is LNHDA and CDR2 SQIVND (reference sequence). The CDR3 reads CDSSIGGDLYRYEQYF. The CDR3 DNA follows: TGTGACAGTAGTATAGGAGGGGACTTATACCGCTACGAGCAGTACTTC.

The chain couples TRBV12-3 or TRBV12-4 to TRBJ1-3; D gene unclear. V dropped 6 bases and J dropped 0 bases, with 9 bases sitting between them. CDR3 length: 14 residues. The CDR3 DNA reads as TGTGCCAGCAGCGACACCTACTCTGGAAACACCATATATTTT. Translation gives CASSDTYSGNTIYF.

The chain carries TRBV15 and TRBJ1-2; D is unclear. This CDR3 comprises 16 residues. The germline gives CDR1 LNHNV, CDR2 YYDKDF (reference sequence). V dropped 0 bases and J dropped 2 bases, with 13 bases sitting between them. The CDR3, as DNA: TGTGCCACCAGCAGAGATTCTGAGGGATCAAACTATGGCTACACCTTC. It encodes CATSRDSEGSNYGYTF. Together with reference TRBV15 and TRBJ1-2, the CDR3 gives the full variable domain: DAMVIQNPRYQVTQFGKPVTLSCSQTLNHNVMYWYQQKSSQAPKLLFHYYDKDFNNEADTPDNFQSRRPNTSFCFLDIRSPGLGDTAMYLCATSRDSEGSNYGYTFGSGTRLTVV.

V gene TRBV12-3 or TRBV12-4 combines with J gene TRBJ2-7, with TRBD1 matching over 8 bases. This CDR3 has 13 amino acids. With 5 bases clipped from V and 3 bases from J, the junction kept 3 bases outside the gene matches. Written as DNA, the CDR3 is TGTGCCAGCAGTCGCGGACAGGGCTACGAGCAGTACTTC. It specifies CASSRGQGYEQYF.

To note about this clonotype: An end of the junction does not agree with germline; a read error may underlie this. The V gene is TRBV7-2, the J gene TRBJ1-4, with TRBD1 identical over 9 bases. This CDR3 contains 16 residues. Germline loops: CDR1 SGHTA, CDR2 FQGNSA. Here the CDR3 DNA reads TGTGCCAGCAGCTACGAACGACAGGGGGAGGATGAAAAACTGCTTTTT. Its protein product is CASSYERQGEDEKLLF.

The chain employs TRBV6-2 or TRBV6-3 and TRBJ2-2; a weak D match, TRBD1 (6 bases). Looked up from germline, CDR1 is MNHEY and CDR2 is SVGEGT. This CDR3 has 14 amino acids. V lost 8 bases, J lost 3 bases, and 13 bases lay in between. The CDR3 nucleotides read TGTGCCAGCCGCGACTCAGGGGACACCGGGGAGCTGTTTTTT. Encoded protein: CASRDSGDTGELFF.

This clonotype was seen at least ten times. V and J are TRBV4-1 and TRBJ1-1; no clear D gene. The V and J ends lost 1 base and 7 bases respectively, with 10 bases between them. Germline lookup yields CDR1 MGHRA and CDR2 YSYEKL. This CDR3 contains 13 residues. DNA for the CDR3: TGCGCCAGCAGCCAAGGGGAGGCATATGAAGCTTTCTTT. It yields the protein CASSQGEAYEAFF.

This clonotype was picked up a small number of times. The CDR3 DNA is TGTGCCAGCTACGACAGGGATTTGGACTATGGCTACACCTTC. Translation: CASYDRDLDYGYTF. This rearrangement joins TRBV3-1 to TRBJ1-2, with 7 bases matching TRBD1. CDR3 length equals 14 residues. The germline gives CDR1 LGHDT, CDR2 YNNKEL (reference sequence). The V segment lost 8 bases and the J segment 3 bases; nucleotides outside the gene matches: 9.

This clonotype was seen a handful of times. This could be a read error, since a much larger clone is one nucleotide away. This chain uses TRBV5-1 with TRBJ1-6, with a possible D match to TRBD1 (6 bases). CDR3 length equals 17 residues. V dropped 3 bases and J dropped 4 bases, with 17 bases sitting between them. Germline V lookup: CDR1 SGHRS, CDR2 YFSETQ. This CDR3 reads CASSSGQNELYNSPLHF. CDR3 nucleotides: TGCGCCAGCAGCTCAGGACAGAACGAGCTTTATAATTCACCCCTCCACTTT. Filled out from reference TRBV5-1 and TRBJ1-6, the complete variable domain reads KAGVTQTPRYLIKTRGQQVTLSCSPISGHRSVSWYQQTPGQGLQFLFEYFSETQRNKGNFPGRFSGRQFSNSRSEMNVSTLELGDSALYLCASSSGQNELYNSPLHFGNGTRLTVT.

The V gene is TRBV5-1, the J gene TRBJ1-6, with a weak D call TRBD1 (5 bases). This CDR3 is built from 16 residues. Per germline, CDR1 SGHRS and CDR2 YFSETQ. V lost 4 bases to trimming and J lost 15 bases, with 26 bases between them. The CDR3: CASSLMGLGSMSGLHF. The CDR3 DNA follows: TGCGCCAGCAGCCTCATGGGGCTAGGGTCCATGTCGGGCCTCCACTTT. Based on the CDR3 plus reference TRBV5-1 and TRBJ1-6, the full variable domain is KAGVTQTPRYLIKTRGQQVTLSCSPISGHRSVSWYQQTPGQGLQFLFEYFSETQRNKGNFPGRFSGRQFSNSRSEMNVSTLELGDSALYLCASSLMGLGSMSGLHFGNGTRLTVT.

V and J are TRBV7-2 and TRBJ2-7; D is unresolved. The CDR3 spans 15 residues. Deletions cut 5 bases from V and 4 bases from J, with 18 bases between. Looked up from germline, CDR1 is SGHTA and CDR2 is FQGNSA. The CDR3 is CASSREVKDGYEQYF. CDR3 coding DNA: TGTGCCAGCAGCAGAGAGGTTAAGGATGGATACGAGCAGTACTTC.

This clonotype was counted many times. This chain uses TRBV5-1 with TRBJ2-7; D may match TRBD1 or TRBD2 (5 bases each). The length of the CDR3 is 14 residues. Germline-derived CDR1 and CDR2 are SGHRS and YFSETQ. V lost 4 bases to trimming and J lost 6 bases, with 17 bases between them. The CDR3 bases are TGCGCCAGCAGCCTCCGGGACGCCTCCCCCGAGCAGTACTTC. Encoded protein: CASSLRDASPEQYF.

This clonotype was seen ten or more times. The chain joins TRBV7-3 to TRBJ2-7, with 7 bases aligning to TRBD2. The CDR3 is made up of 15 amino acids. V shed 2 bases and J 0 bases; nucleotides not matched to a gene: 4. Germline V CDR1 and CDR2: SGHTA, FQGTGA. The DNA for the CDR3 is TGTGCCAGCAGCTTAGGCGGGGGTAGCTCCTACGAGCAGTACTTC. It translates to CASSLGGGSSYEQYF.

This clonotype was seen only a few times. The V call is TRBV10-3, the J call TRBJ2-1; D is possibly TRBD2 (6 bases). CDR1 ENHRY and CDR2 SYGVKD come from the germline V gene. The CDR3 has 16 residues. Trimming stripped 2 bases from V and 0 bases from J, with 11 bases between. The CDR3 loop reads CAISEVWRDSYNEQFF. CDR3 nucleotides: TGTGCCATCAGTGAGGTGTGGCGGGACTCCTACAATGAGCAGTTCTTC.

This clonotype was detected many times. The genes are TRBV6-5 and TRBJ2-7; D uncertain. The CDR3 spans 13 residues. V was pared by 4 bases and J by 3 bases, with 10 bases between. Germline V gene sequence: CDR1 MNHEY, CDR2 SVGAGI. The CDR3 DNA reads as TGTGCCAGCAGTTCCCACCTGAACTACGAGCAGTACTTC. It codes for CASSSHLNYEQYF.

This clonotype came up many times. Relative to the germline gene, one junction end is altered; a read error may explain this. This chain uses TRBV2 with TRBJ2-5; TRBD1 might be the D (6 bases). Germline-derived CDR1 and CDR2 are SNHLY and FYNNEI. The CDR3 covers 13 residues. The CDR3 spells CAGSGSGAETQYF. The CDR3 bases are TGTGCCGGCAGTGGGTCAGGGGCAGAGACCCAGTACTTC.

This clonotype was observed many times. The chain joins TRBV2 to TRBJ2-5; D ambiguous. The V end was cut by 2 bases, the J end by 5 bases, with 3 bases between. Germline CDR1 SNHLY, CDR2 FYNNEI. CDR3 length equals 11 residues. This chain's CDR3 is CASSELETQYF. The CDR3 DNA reads TGTGCCAGCAGTGAACTGGAGACCCAGTACTTC.

This clonotype was counted a few times. One end of the junction does not line up with germline, which may come from a read error. The chain employs TRBV28 and TRBJ2-5, with 9 bases fitting TRBD1. The CDR3 runs to 11 residues. The germline CDR1 and CDR2 sequences are MDHEN and SYDVKM. The CDR3 DNA reads as TGTGCCAGCAGTCTCCGGGACAGGGAGGTCTTC. It encodes CASSLRDREVF.